Listed here are 26 T cell receptor beta chains from one sample, sequenced in a study of T cell changes during pregnancy in multiple sclerosis. Only in-frame clones appear in the TCRdb table, and some are missing; sequencing was by immunoSEQ multiplex PCR. Altogether about 49,000 clones are present, 85% to 90% being singletons, with the ten largest covering over 4%. The sample here was peripheral blood, taken after pregnancy. The receptors shown here come from a female donor in good health, enrolled as a control in a pregnancy study.

The sample holds a few counts of this clone. The sample has other DNA sequences that encode this CDR3 too. The gene calls are TRBV6-1 and TRBJ1-1; a weak D match, TRBD1 (6 bases). Looked up from germline, CDR1 is MNHNS and CDR2 is SASEGT. The ends were cut back, 5 bases at V and 5 bases at J, with 9 bases in the middle. The CDR3 loop spans 12 amino acids. The CDR3 region has the DNA TGTGCCAGCAGTACCAGGGGTACTGAAGCTTTCTTT. It translates to CASSTRGTEAFF.

The chain combines TRBV6-6 with TRBJ1-2, with unresolved D. V was clipped by 6 bases and J by 6 bases, with 17 bases between them. CDR3 length: 14 amino acids. Germline V gene lookup returns CDR1 MNHNY and CDR2 SVGAGI (reference sequence). CDR3 protein: CASRPSGGTNGYTF. CDR3 sequence (DNA): TGTGCCAGCAGACCCTCCGGAGGAACTAATGGCTACACCTTC.

This chain joins TRBV4-2 and TRBJ1-1; no clear D gene. Per germline, CDR1 LGHNA and CDR2 YNFKEQ. The ends were cut back, 4 bases at V and 1 base at J, with 10 bases in the middle. The CDR3 covers 14 residues. DNA of the CDR3: TGTGCCAGCAGCCGGGCCGACCCGAACACTGAAGCTTTCTTT. Translating gives CASSRADPNTEAFF.

This chain uses TRBV27 with TRBJ2-3, with TRBD1 matching over 9 bases. CDR1 is MNHEY and CDR2 is SMNVEV in the germline V gene (reference sequence). There are 16 residues in the CDR3. With 5 bases clipped from V and 1 base from J, the junction kept 7 bases outside the gene matches. CDR3 nucleotide sequence: TGTGCCAGCAGTCCGTGGACAGGGGACGGCACAGATACGCAGTATTTT. Protein: CASSPWTGDGTDTQYF.

A few counts support this clone. V and J are TRBV4-2 and TRBJ1-1; D gene uncertain. The V gene lost 4 bases and the J gene lost 3 bases, with 15 bases spanning the gap. Germline V gene data show CDR1 as LGHNA and CDR2 as YNFKEQ. The CDR3 has 15 residues. The CDR3 spells CASSPREAEYTEAFF. CDR3 DNA: TGTGCCAGCAGCCCCCGTGAGGCGGAGTACACTGAAGCTTTCTTT.

The count of this clone is one. The chain links TRBV28 to TRBJ1-1; D possibly corresponds to TRBD1 (5 bases). The length of the CDR3 is 15 residues. Deletions cut 3 bases from V and 10 bases from J, with 21 bases between. CDR1 is MDHEN and CDR2 is SYDVKM in the germline V gene. The CDR3 sequence: CASSLSWGGERGAFF. The CDR3, as DNA: TGTGCCAGCAGTTTGTCTTGGGGGGGAGAGAGAGGAGCTTTCTTT.

Here the CDR3 reads CAWIGESSYNSPLHF. In DNA form, the CDR3 reads TGTGCCTGGATCGGAGAAAGCTCCTATAATTCACCCCTCCACTTT. The J gene is TRBJ1-6, the V gene TRBV30; D ambiguous. The CDR3 sequence is 15 residues long. Trimming removed 4 bases at V and 0 bases at J, with 10 bases between. The germline V gene encodes CDR1 GTSNPN and CDR2 SVGIG (reference sequence). The complete variable domain, with remaining parts taken from reference TRBV30 and TRBJ1-6, reads SQTIHQWPATLVQPVGSPLSLECTVEGTSNPNLYWYRQAAGRGLQLLFYSVGIGQISSEVPQNLSASRPQDRQFILSSKKLLLSDSGFYLCAWIGESSYNSPLHFGNGTRLTVT.

This chain joins TRBV5-1 and TRBJ2-2, with 10 nucleotides matching TRBD2. The CDR3 spans 17 residues. Germline V gene data show CDR1 as SGHRS and CDR2 as YFSETQ. J gave up 4 bases and V 1 base, and 7 bases lay outside the gene matches. CDR3 loop: CASSLQAGGPSTGELFF. For the CDR3, the DNA is TGCGCCAGCAGCTTGCAAGCGGGGGGGCCGAGCACCGGGGAGCTGTTTTTT. Together with reference TRBV5-1 and TRBJ2-2, the CDR3 gives the full variable domain: KAGVTQTPRYLIKTRGQQVTLSCSPISGHRSVSWYQQTPGQGLQFLFEYFSETQRNKGNFPGRFSGRQFSNSRSEMNVSTLELGDSALYLCASSLQAGGPSTGELFFGEGSRLTVL.

There are a few counts of this clone. The CDR3 loop reads CAWGPGGAFYGYTF. CDR3 sequence (DNA): TGTGCCTGGGGCCCAGGAGGGGCATTCTATGGCTACACCTTC. The rearrangement uses TRBV30 and TRBJ1-2; D perhaps matches TRBD1 (5 bases). V gave up 5 bases and J gave up 4 bases, with 17 bases separating them. The CDR3 has 14 amino acids. Germline assignment: CDR1 GTSNPN and CDR2 SVGIG (reference sequence).

This clone appeared a single time. This chain connects TRBV18 to TRBJ2-5; 8 bases map to TRBD1. V shed 6 bases, J shed 5 bases, and the junction held 8 bases outside the gene matches. In germline, CDR1 is KGHSH, CDR2 LQKENI. CDR3 size: 14 residues. CDR3 DNA: TGTGCCAGCTCCCCGACAGGGGAGCGGGAGACCCAGTACTTC. It is translated as CASSPTGERETQYF.

The J gene is TRBJ2-7, the V gene TRBV27, with 8 bases fitting TRBD1. CDR3 length equals 12 residues. The germline V gene encodes CDR1 MNHEY and CDR2 SMNVEV (reference sequence). J lost 6 bases, V lost 5 bases, and 3 bases had no gene match. CDR3 sequence reads: CASSTRGLEQYF. The CDR3, as DNA: TGTGCCAGCAGTACCAGGGGGCTCGAGCAGTACTTC.

V gene TRBV4-2 combines with J gene TRBJ2-1; 9 bases are shared with TRBD1. V dropped 0 bases and J dropped 4; count of bases not matched to a gene: 10. The CDR3 covers 18 residues. CDR1 and CDR2 from the germline V gene are LGHNA and YNFKEQ. CDR3 nucleotide sequence: TGTGCCAGCAGCCAAGATGGCCTGACGGGACAGGGTTACAATGAGCAGTTCTTC. Amino acids: CASSQDGLTGQGYNEQFF.

The CDR3 here is CASSGRDRALTGELFF. The CDR3 DNA reads TGCGCCAGCAGCGGCCGGGACAGGGCTCTCACCGGGGAGCTGTTTTTT. This chain connects TRBV5-1 to TRBJ2-2; 9 nucleotides match TRBD1. Per germline, CDR1 SGHRS and CDR2 YFSETQ. This CDR3 region has 16 residues. V was pared by 4 bases and J by 4 bases, with 8 bases of the junction left unmatched.

DNA of the CDR3: TGCGCCAGCAGCCAAGGCGGGAGGGGGGGTACTAATGAAAAACTGTTTTTT. Translated: CASSQGGRGGTNEKLFF. This chain joins TRBV4-1 and TRBJ1-4; the D gene is possibly TRBD1 (6 bases). CDR3 length: 17 amino acids. Between the trimmed V and J ends, which lost 1 base and 2 bases, there was a span of 14 bases. CDR1 is MGHRA, CDR2 YSYEKL, per germline.

The J gene is TRBJ1-4, the V gene TRBV4-1; TRBD1 aligns across 7 bases. The CDR3 totals 18 residues. J was trimmed by 3 bases and V by 0 bases; bases with no gene match: 10. CDR1 MGHRA and CDR2 YSYEKL come from the germline V gene. The CDR3 nucleotides are TGCGCCAGCAGCCAAGATGGGAAGGGGGCTGTGTCTAATGAAAAACTGTTTTTT. It specifies CASSQDGKGAVSNEKLFF.

This chain connects TRBV7-3 to TRBJ2-1, with D tentatively TRBD1 (8 bases). The germline gives CDR1 SGHTA, CDR2 FQGTGA. Trimming pared 2 bases from V and 5 bases from J, leaving 16 bases between. The CDR3 contains 16 residues. CDR3 amino acids: CASSLRTGTTNNEQFF. CDR3 nucleotide sequence: TGTGCCAGCAGCTTACGGACAGGGACTACGAACAATGAGCAGTTCTTC.

The J gene is TRBJ1-5, the V gene TRBV6-5; the D gene is possibly TRBD1 (5 bases). Germline CDR1 is MNHEY and CDR2 is SVGAGI. This CDR3 comprises 14 residues. The V end was cut by 5 bases, the J end by 4 bases, with 12 bases between. In DNA form, the CDR3 reads TGTGCCAGCAGTACGGGGGACGGGAATCAGCCCCAGCATTTT. Encoded protein: CASSTGDGNQPQHF.

This clone was seen only once. The rearrangement links TRBV6-5 to TRBJ1-2; 11 positions agree with TRBD1. The germline V gene has CDR1 MNHEY and CDR2 SVGAGI. Trimming took 6 bases from V and 7 from J; bases not matched to a gene: 7. This CDR3 region has 14 residues. The CDR3 loop is CASRGTGGQSGYTF. DNA for the CDR3: TGTGCCAGCAGGGGGACAGGGGGACAATCTGGCTACACCTTC.

This chain uses TRBV5-1 with TRBJ2-5, with 14 bases that match TRBD2. V gave up 3 bases and J gave up 4 bases; unmatched junction bases: 8. CDR3 length equals 17 residues. Germline assignment: CDR1 SGHRS and CDR2 YFSETQ. The CDR3 region has the DNA TGCGCCAGCAGCTCGGGACTAGCGGGGGCCATGGGAGAGACCCAGTACTTC. Translation gives CASSSGLAGAMGETQYF. Full variable domain (missing parts from reference TRBV5-1 and TRBJ2-5): KAGVTQTPRYLIKTRGQQVTLSCSPISGHRSVSWYQQTPGQGLQFLFEYFSETQRNKGNFPGRFSGRQFSNSRSEMNVSTLELGDSALYLCASSSGLAGAMGETQYFGPGTRLLVL.

The chain uses TRBV6-5 and TRBJ1-3; TRBD1 might be the D (5 bases). V shed 4 bases and J shed 0 bases, with 13 bases lying between them. This CDR3 contains 16 residues. Germline values: CDR1 MNHEY, CDR2 SVGAGI. In nucleotides, the CDR3 is TGTGCCAGCAGTTCATCAGGGCCGAGCTCTGGAAACACCATATATTTT. This codes for CASSSSGPSSGNTIYF.

The genes are TRBV18 and TRBJ2-7; TRBD1 matches 8 bases. The CDR3 contains 17 residues. Germline loops: CDR1 KGHSH, CDR2 LQKENI. The trim removed 1 base at V and 5 bases at J, leaving 13 bases unmatched. CDR3 amino acids: CASSPLPGGAFFHEQYF. The CDR3 DNA reads as TGTGCCAGCTCACCACTTCCAGGGGGCGCGTTTTTCCACGAGCAGTACTTC.

This CDR3 is CASSDSAGTGGTTDTQYF. DNA for the CDR3: TGTGCCAGCAGTGACTCCGCCGGTACGGGGGGGACCACAGATACGCAGTATTTT. This chain connects TRBV6-4 to TRBJ2-3; 8 bases are shared with TRBD2. The CDR3 runs to 18 residues. From germline, CDR1 is MRHNA and CDR2 SNTAGT. V gave up 0 bases and J gave up 2 bases; unmatched junction bases: 10.

V is TRBV19 and J is TRBJ2-3; possible D gene TRBD1, 8 bases. From germline, CDR1 is LNHDA and CDR2 SQIVND (reference sequence). V shed 6 bases and J shed 3 bases, with 19 bases lying between them. CDR3 length: 16 residues. CDR3 sequence (DNA): TGTGCCAGTAGCCCCGGGGGGCAGGGGGCGACAGATACGCAGTATTTT. Protein: CASSPGGQGATDTQYF. Drawing the rest from reference TRBV19 and TRBJ2-3, the complete variable domain is DGGITQSPKYLFRKEGQNVTLSCEQNLNHDAMYWYRQDPGQGLRLIYYSQIVNDFQKGDIAEGYSVSREKKESFPLTVTSAQKNPTAFYLCASSPGGQGATDTQYFGPGTRLTVL.

This clone was seen more than once but under ten times. V gene TRBV5-5 combines with J gene TRBJ1-6, with 7 bases identical to TRBD1. V lost 7 bases to trimming and J lost 7 bases; unmatched junction nucleotides: 5. The CDR3 has 13 amino acids. CDR1 SGHKS and CDR2 YYEKEE come from the germline V gene (reference sequence). The CDR3 DNA sequence: TGTGCCAGCGGGCCAGGGGGAAATTCACCCCTCCACTTT. Encoded protein: CASGPGGNSPLHF.

V is TRBV4-2 and J is TRBJ1-3; D is perhaps TRBD1 (5 bases). Looked up from germline, CDR1 is LGHNA and CDR2 is YNFKEQ. The CDR3 loop spans 15 amino acids. Trimming removed 2 bases at V and 2 bases at J, with 10 bases between. CDR3 region: CASSQRTGTGNTIYF. In nucleotides, the CDR3 is TGTGCCAGCAGCCAAAGAACAGGCACTGGAAACACCATATATTTT.

For the CDR3, the DNA is TGTGCCAGCAGCCTCCTAGGGAGAGGAGAGACCCAGTACTTC. Translation: CASSLLGRGETQYF. V is TRBV7-3 and J is TRBJ2-5; tentatively, D is TRBD2 (5 bases). Trimming shortened V by 5 bases and J by 4 bases, and 14 bases separated the two germline ends. Germline CDR1 is SGHTA and CDR2 is FQGTGA. CDR3 size: 14 residues.